One sample yielded the 10 T cell receptor beta chains listed below, sequenced in a study of cytomegalovirus exposure and HLA in healthy donors. Sequencing was performed with immunoSEQ multiplex PCR; in TCRdb, only in-frame clones are kept and a portion is missing. The data contain 220,000 or so clones, less than 85% of them seen just once; the ten biggest clones take up 5.5% to 6.5%. Sequencing used PBMCs. The receptors stem from a woman aged 18-29 years in good health and CMV-seronegative.

This sequence joins TRBV30 and TRBJ2-7; no reliable D call. Germline lookup yields CDR1 GTSNPN and CDR2 SVGIG (reference sequence). Trimming shortened V by 1 base and J by 2 bases, and 3 bases separated the two germline ends. The CDR3 has 11 amino acids. This chain's CDR3 is CAWSETYEQYF. As DNA, the CDR3 is TGTGCCTGGAGTGAAACCTACGAGCAGTACTTC.

The chain couples TRBV5-1 to TRBJ2-7; possible D gene TRBD1, 5 bases. The V end lost 5 bases, the J end lost 6 bases, and 15 bases lay between the germline ends. The CDR3 sequence is 13 residues long. Germline CDR1 is SGHRS and CDR2 is YFSETQ. DNA for the CDR3: TGCGCCAGCAGAATGGAAAGGGGCCTCGAGCAGTACTTC. Protein: CASRMERGLEQYF.

This chain uses TRBV2 with TRBJ2-4; D uncertain. This CDR3 contains 16 residues. Germline V gene data show CDR1 as SNHLY and CDR2 as FYNNEI. The V end was cut by 4 bases, the J end by 0 bases, with 13 bases between. The CDR3 bases are TGTGCCAGCAGTGCGGACCCCTGGGGAGCCAAAAACATTCAGTACTTC. Translation: CASSADPWGAKNIQYF.

V usage is TRBV25-1 and J usage is TRBJ1-4; 8 positions match TRBD1. Unmatched junction bases numbered 6, after V lost 5 bases and J lost 7 bases. In germline, CDR1 is MGHDK, CDR2 SYGVNS. CDR3 length equals 14 residues. Here the CDR3 DNA reads TGTGCCAGCAGTCGGGACAGGCGCAGTGAAAAACTGTTTTTT. This translates into CASSRDRRSEKLFF.

The chain employs TRBV30 and TRBJ2-5; TRBD2 aligns across 11 bases. CDR1 and CDR2 from the germline V gene are GTSNPN and SVGIG (reference sequence). This CDR3 contains 15 residues. J gave up 2 bases and V 7 bases, and 9 bases lay outside the gene matches. CDR3: CASLSSGGLQETQYF. DNA of the CDR3: TGTGCCTCCCTCTCTAGCGGGGGGTTACAAGAGACCCAGTACTTC. The variable domain in full, with the rest retrieved from reference TRBV30 and TRBJ2-5, is SQTIHQWPATLVQPVGSPLSLECTVEGTSNPNLYWYRQAAGRGLQLLFYSVGIGQISSEVPQNLSASRPQDRQFILSSKKLLLSDSGFYLCASLSSGGLQETQYFGPGTRLLVL.

This clone was picked up one time. V gene TRBV30 combines with J gene TRBJ2-2; 7 bases align to TRBD2. Germline CDR1 reads GTSNPN; CDR2 reads SVGIG (reference sequence). CDR3 length equals 16 residues. The trim removed 4 bases at V and 1 base at J, leaving 9 bases unmatched. CDR3 DNA: TGTGCCTGGAAGGCCCCTAGCGGCCTGAACACCGGGGAGCTGTTTTTT. Translated, it gives CAWKAPSGLNTGELFF.

The chain employs TRBV7-8 and TRBJ1-1; a weak D match, TRBD1 (6 bases). V lost 5 bases, J lost 4 bases, and 17 bases lay in between. CDR3 length: 15 residues. Germline values: CDR1 SGHVS, CDR2 FQNEAQ. CDR3 sequence reads: CASSPETGLGTEAFF. The DNA for the CDR3 is TGTGCCAGCAGCCCAGAGACAGGTCTGGGCACTGAAGCTTTCTTT.

The chain combines TRBV27 with TRBJ2-5, with D maybe TRBD2 (6 bases). Germline assignment: CDR1 MNHEY and CDR2 SMNVEV (reference sequence). With 3 bases removed from V and 5 bases from J, the gap between germline ends came to 22 bases. CDR3 length equals 17 residues. CDR3 in DNA: TGTGCCAGCAGTTTCGCGTTTGCGGCGGGGAGGATGGAGACCCAGTACTTC. Protein: CASSFAFAAGRMETQYF.

The chain joins TRBV4-2 to TRBJ1-2; 7 nucleotides match TRBD1. CDR3 size: 13 residues. The V segment lost 3 bases and the J segment 4 bases; nucleotides outside the gene matches: 2. The germline V gene has CDR1 LGHNA and CDR2 YNFKEQ. As DNA, the CDR3 is TGTGCCAGCAGCCAGACAGGGTCCTATGGCTACACCTTC. Protein: CASSQTGSYGYTF.

This chain uses TRBV20-1 with TRBJ1-1, with D unresolved. The CDR3 has 11 residues. Germline CDR1 reads DFQATT; CDR2 reads SNEGSKA (reference sequence). V dropped 4 bases and J dropped 5 bases, with 8 bases sitting between them. CDR3 in DNA: TGCAGTGCTATATGGATAACTGAAGCTTTCTTT. It yields the protein CSAIWITEAFF.